The T cell receptor (beta chain) under discussion was sequenced for a study of cytomegalovirus exposure and HLA in healthy donors. Details on this clone: The antigen is undetermined.

Study conclusions and caveats: Apparent HLA restriction characterized most CMV-associated TCR beta chains in a later analysis.

In germline, CDR1 is SGHTA, CDR2 FQGTGA. This CDR3 contains 17 residues. The germline V and J ends were trimmed by 0 bases and 3 bases, with 12 bases remaining between them. Nominally healthy donors provided the samples, though records likely missed some immune exposures. The PCR used 60 Vbeta and 13 Jbeta primers. Generated by immunoSEQ multiplex PCR, the TCRdb table keeps only in-frame clones and is missing some. This repertoire includes approximately 190,000 clones. The sequence came from a man aged 25 to 40 in good health and CMV-seronegative. The chain is built from TRBV7-3 and TRBJ2-6; D gene unclear. Material: PBMCs. The CDR3 loop is CASSLTSYTHGANVLTF. In DNA form, the CDR3 reads TGTGCCAGCAGCTTAACAAGTTATACACATGGGGCCAACGTCCTGACTTTC.